This T cell receptor beta chain was sequenced during a study of blood T cell repertoires in COVID-19. Turning to the study itself: In each case, the material was cDNA or gDNA derived from T cells, B-cell-depleted T cells, or PBMCs.

Original handling: By means of reference gene primer amplification, nucleated cell counts were estimated. Using immunoSEQ multiplex PCR, the repertoire was profiled, and TCRdb retains in-frame clones only, with some absent. V, J and clone size were drawn from that table, and D and trimming were deduced from the DNA. The sample carries roughly 260,000 clones, 83% recorded once. Losses at the gene ends were 6 bases for V and 2 bases for J; bases not matched to a gene: 7. Germline V gene lookup returns CDR1 LNHDA and CDR2 SQIVND (reference sequence). There are 15 residues in the CDR3. Those enrolled, adults aged 18 to 89 years, came from some 23 US areas. Exposed enrollees encountered a COVID-19 case at some point within 2 weeks before study entry.

Sequences were obtained from PBMCs or T cells enriched from blood (not recorded which). The rearrangement uses TRBV19 and TRBJ2-3; 8 positions agree with TRBD1. The clonotype comes from a woman aged 40-49 years who had been exposed to COVID-19. The CDR3 reads CASRGQGAATDTQYF. The CDR3 coding sequence is TGTGCCAGTAGGGGTCAGGGGGCGGCCACAGATACGCAGTATTTT. The variable domain in full, completed from reference TRBV19 and TRBJ2-3, reads DGGITQSPKYLFRKEGQNVTLSCEQNLNHDAMYWYRQDPGQGLRLIYYSQIVNDFQKGDIAEGYSVSREKKESFPLTVTSAQKNPTAFYLCASRGQGAATDTQYFGPGTRLTVL.